The sequence of this T cell receptor (beta chain) was determined in a study of cytomegalovirus exposure and HLA in healthy donors. Study outcomes and limitations: As a later analysis revealed, most CMV-associated TCR beta chains appeared HLA-restricted.

With respect to this clone: The antigen remains undetermined.

A multiplex PCR was run with 60 Vbeta primers and 13 Jbeta primers. Data came from immunoSEQ multiplex PCR; TCRdb stores just in-frame clones and leaves some out. The sample lists about 98,000 clones; roughly three quarters were seen once. The sequencing input was PBMCs. The source of this sequence is a man aged 35 to 55 in good health and CMV-seronegative.

In nucleotides, the CDR3 is TGTGCCATCAGTGACGGGGGGGGAGATACGCAGTATTTT. Amino acids: CAISDGGGDTQYF. The V and J genes are TRBV10-3 and TRBJ2-3, with TRBD2 matching over 8 bases. The germline gives CDR1 ENHRY, CDR2 SYGVKD. This CDR3 has 13 amino acids. J gave up 5 bases and V 3 bases, and 1 base lay outside the gene matches.